These 27 T cell receptor beta chains share one sample of origin, sequenced in a study of blood T cells in healthy people across ages. Next came a second PCR, run for about 6 to 11 cycles, which used a sample-barcoded 5' primer along with a J-beta primer mix. TCRdb recomputed calls from the 5' RACE reads with MiXCR, one row per CDR3 protein. Among hundreds of thousands of distinct CDR3 sequences listed, 22% were seen once. Sample: blood. Receptor source: a man between 65 and 85 years old in good health.

This clonotype was recorded a few times. The chain has TRBV24-1 and TRBJ1-1, with D perhaps matching TRBD1 (5 bases). The CDR3 has 14 amino acids. V lost 4 bases and J 1 base, leaving 9 bases between the germline ends. Germline lookup yields CDR1 KGHDR and CDR2 SFDVKD. The CDR3 sequence is CATSDPGRNTEAFF. CDR3 DNA sequence: TGTGCCACCAGTGACCCGGGACGGAACACTGAAGCTTTCTTT.

J is TRBJ1-3 and V is TRBV29-1; 8 nucleotides line up with TRBD1. The CDR3 covers 15 residues. J lost 2 bases, V lost 6 bases, and 9 bases had no gene match. Germline V gene lookup returns CDR1 SQVTM and CDR2 ANQGSEA. The CDR3 loop reads CSVLRQGRAGNTIYF. The CDR3 DNA reads as TGCAGCGTACTCAGACAGGGGAGGGCTGGAAACACCATATATTTT. Using reference TRBV29-1 and TRBJ1-3 for the parts outside the CDR3, the full variable domain is SAVISQKPSRDICQRGTSLTIQCQVDSQVTMMFWYRQQPGQSLTLIATANQGSEATYESGFVIDKFPISRPNLTFSTLTVSNMSPEDSSIYLCSVLRQGRAGNTIYFGEGSWLTVV.

The V call is TRBV29-1, the J call TRBJ1-1; tentatively, D is TRBD1 (6 bases). V was shortened by 7 bases and J by 10 bases, with 16 bases between the two germline ends. Germline CDR1 reads SQVTM; CDR2 reads ANQGSEA. There are 11 residues in the CDR3. The CDR3 nucleotides are TGCAGCGGACAGGTCTCCAAGGGAGCTTTCTTT. As protein: CSGQVSKGAFF.

This clonotype was found a few times. The V gene is TRBV30, the J gene TRBJ1-4; no clear D. The CDR3 runs to 14 residues. Germline CDR1 and CDR2: GTSNPN and SVGIG (reference sequence). V lost 2 bases and J lost 8, with 15 bases in between. The CDR3 coding sequence is TGTGCCTGGAGTCCGGGCCTACCGGGGGAAAAACTGTTTTTT. This sequence encodes CAWSPGLPGEKLFF. The full variable domain, completed using reference TRBV30 and TRBJ1-4, is SQTIHQWPATLVQPVGSPLSLECTVEGTSNPNLYWYRQAAGRGLQLLFYSVGIGQISSEVPQNLSASRPQDRQFILSSKKLLLSDSGFYLCAWSPGLPGEKLFFGSGTQLSVL.

The chain is built from TRBV20-1 and TRBJ2-7; D not certain. Germline CDR1 reads DFQATT; CDR2 reads SNEGSKA (reference sequence). This CDR3 contains 11 residues. The CDR3 sequence: CSAPASYEQYV. CDR3 bases: TGCAGTGCTCCCGCCTCCTACGAGCAGTATGTC.

The chain recombines TRBV20-1 with TRBJ1-1; perhaps TRBD1 as D (5 bases). The CDR3 is made up of 15 amino acids. Trimming took 0 bases from V and 0 from J, leaving 11 bases between them. Germline V gene data show CDR1 as DFQATT and CDR2 as SNEGSKA (reference sequence). CDR3: CSARDFRGMNTEAFF. The CDR3 nucleotides read TGCAGTGCTAGAGATTTTAGGGGCATGAACACTGAAGCTTTCTTT.

This clonotype was counted only a few times. V and J are TRBV20-1 and TRBJ2-4; 9 nucleotides align to TRBD2. This CDR3 has 14 amino acids. V was pared by 1 base and J by 6 bases, with 4 bases of the junction left unmatched. From germline, CDR1 is DFQATT and CDR2 SNEGSKA (reference sequence). For the CDR3, the DNA is TGCAGTGCTAGAGCCCGGACTAGCGTAAACATTCAGTACTTC. Protein sequence: CSARARTSVNIQYF.

The rearrangement joins TRBV20-1 to TRBJ1-2; the D is unclear. Germline values: CDR1 DFQATT, CDR2 SNEGSKA (reference sequence). The CDR3 covers 16 residues. Trimming pared 0 bases from V and 2 bases from J, leaving 16 bases between. In DNA, the CDR3 is TGCAGTGCTAGAGATCCCGTCCGAAACAAAAACTATGGCTACACCTTC. Translated: CSARDPVRNKNYGYTF.

This chain connects TRBV7-2 to TRBJ2-1; D gene uncertain. The germline gives CDR1 SGHTA, CDR2 FQGNSA. CDR3 length: 13 amino acids. The germline V and J ends were trimmed by 3 bases and 8 bases, with 11 bases remaining between them. CDR3 protein: CASSLTRGDEQFF. CDR3 sequence (DNA): TGTGCCAGCAGCTTGACACGTGGGGATGAGCAGTTCTTC.

The chain carries TRBV24-1 and TRBJ2-1, with TRBD1 matching over 10 bases. V lost 5 bases and J lost 5; bases outside the gene matches: 11. From germline, CDR1 is KGHDR and CDR2 SFDVKD. There are 17 residues in the CDR3. The DNA for the CDR3 is TGTGCCACCAGTGCTACGACAGGGGGCTTTAATAACAATGAGCAGTTCTTC. Translated: CATSATTGGFNNNEQFF.

This clonotype was detected a few times. The rearrangement uses TRBV5-1 and TRBJ1-3; 7 bases align to TRBD1. The V segment lost 6 bases and the J segment 2 bases; nucleotides outside the gene matches: 2. CDR1 is SGHRS and CDR2 is YFSETQ in the germline V gene. This CDR3 comprises 13 residues. This chain's CDR3 is CASKDRTGNTIYF. DNA of the CDR3: TGCGCCAGCAAGGACAGGACTGGAAACACCATATATTTT.

The gene calls are TRBV5-5 and TRBJ1-5; no clear D. V was cut by 3 bases and J by 3 bases, with 13 bases left in between. Germline CDR1 reads SGHKS; CDR2 reads YYEKEE (reference sequence). The CDR3 has 15 residues. The CDR3 protein is CASSSSGIFNQPQHF. Written as DNA, the CDR3 is TGTGCCAGCAGCTCCTCCGGGATATTCAATCAGCCCCAGCATTTT.

The V gene is TRBV4-2, the J gene TRBJ2-5, with no clear D. Germline V lookup: CDR1 LGHNA, CDR2 YNFKEQ. Trimming stripped 1 base from V and 5 bases from J, with 14 bases between. This CDR3 has 15 amino acids. The CDR3 region is CASSQATTTGETQYF. The CDR3 DNA reads TGTGCCAGCAGCCAAGCTACCACTACTGGGGAGACCCAGTACTTC.

The chain employs TRBV20-1 and TRBJ1-6; D call uncertain. CDR3 length: 12 amino acids. The ends were cut back, 0 bases at V and 8 bases at J, with 5 bases in the middle. Germline-derived CDR1 and CDR2 are DFQATT and SNEGSKA (reference sequence). CDR3 bases: TGCAGTGCTAGAGATTCGGATTCACCCCTCCACTTT. Translated: CSARDSDSPLHF.

As regards this clonotype: Likely a read error: the CDR3 ends without its conserved phenylalanine or tryptophan. The V call is TRBV5-1, the J call TRBJ2-3, with 11 bases lining up with TRBD2. CDR3 length: 16 residues. In germline, CDR1 is SGHRS, CDR2 YFSETQ. J was trimmed by 3 bases and V by 4 bases; bases with no gene match: 7. CDR3 in amino acids: CASSGETSGKTDTQYS. DNA of the CDR3: TGCGCCAGCAGCGGCGAGACTAGCGGGAAAACAGATACGCAGTATTCT.

This clonotype was observed a few times. V is TRBV5-1 and J is TRBJ2-3, with D possibly TRBD2 on 5 matching bases. The CDR3 length is 15 residues. Germline V lookup: CDR1 SGHRS, CDR2 YFSETQ. V lost 4 bases and J 2 bases, leaving 14 bases between the germline ends. The CDR3 nucleotides are TGCGCCAGCAGCACCAGAGCGGCCAACACAGATACGCAGTATTTT. It is translated as CASSTRAANTDTQYF.

This chain joins TRBV5-1 and TRBJ2-3, with TRBD2 matching over 8 bases. This CDR3 has 18 amino acids. Germline-derived CDR1 and CDR2 are SGHRS and YFSETQ. V lost 0 bases to trimming and J lost 2 bases; unmatched junction nucleotides: 11. The CDR3 DNA follows: TGCGCCAGCAGCTTGGGAGTCCAGCGGGGGACTCTCACAGATACGCAGTATTTT. Its translation is CASSLGVQRGTLTDTQYF. Drawing the rest from reference TRBV5-1 and TRBJ2-3, the complete variable domain is KAGVTQTPRYLIKTRGQQVTLSCSPISGHRSVSWYQQTPGQGLQFLFEYFSETQRNKGNFPGRFSGRQFSNSRSEMNVSTLELGDSALYLCASSLGVQRGTLTDTQYFGPGTRLTVL.

The V gene is TRBV6-1, the J gene TRBJ1-4; 9 bases map to TRBD1. The CDR3 sequence is 20 residues long. V was clipped by 4 bases and J by 0 bases; unmatched bases: 15. Germline CDR1 and CDR2: MNHNS and SASEGT. DNA of the CDR3: TGTGCCAGCAGTGGCCGCCCCGGACAGGGGAGGGAGGCAACTAATGAAAAACTGTTTTTT. It encodes CASSGRPGQGREATNEKLFF.

A few counts support this clonotype. This sequence joins TRBV20-1 and TRBJ2-1; D not resolved. V lost 0 bases to trimming and J lost 0 bases, with 24 bases between them. CDR3 length equals 20 residues. Germline V gene sequence: CDR1 DFQATT, CDR2 SNEGSKA (reference sequence). This CDR3 is CSARDGLWSRRPFSYNEQFF. The CDR3 DNA follows: TGCAGTGCTAGAGACGGGCTTTGGAGCAGGAGACCCTTCTCCTACAATGAGCAGTTCTTC.

The V gene is TRBV5-1, the J gene TRBJ2-5; D could derive from TRBD1 or TRBD2 (5 bases each). The J call is doubtful: the DNA matches TRBJ2-1 better. CDR1 and CDR2 (germline): SGHRS, YFSETQ. This CDR3 comprises 16 residues. DNA for the CDR3: TGCGCCAGCAGCTTGGACGGGGCCCACTCCTACAATGAGCAGTTCTTC. Translated, it gives CASSLDGAHSYNEQFF.

The chain combines TRBV20-1 with TRBJ2-5; 7 nucleotides line up with TRBD1. This CDR3 has 12 residues. CDR1 DFQATT and CDR2 SNEGSKA come from the germline V gene (reference sequence). Germline trimming cut 6 bases from V and 3 bases from J; bases unmatched to any gene: 4. CDR3 amino acids: CSASDREETQYF. DNA for the CDR3: TGCAGTGCCTCTGACAGGGAAGAGACCCAGTACTTC.

This chain links TRBV6-2 or TRBV6-3 with TRBJ2-1; TRBD2 matches 7 bases. Trimming at V came to 6 bases and at J to 7 bases, leaving 15 bases not matched to a gene. CDR1 is MNHEY, CDR2 SVGEGT, per germline. The CDR3 length is 16 residues. The chain's CDR3 is CASRTILASGENEQFF. The CDR3 DNA reads TGTGCCAGCAGGACGATTTTGGCTAGCGGTGAGAATGAGCAGTTCTTC.

The chain is built from TRBV2 and TRBJ2-1; D perhaps matches TRBD2 (5 bases). The CDR3 is 14 amino acids. The germline V gene has CDR1 SNHLY and CDR2 FYNNEI. V lost 7 bases to trimming and J lost 5 bases, with 15 bases between them. This chain's CDR3 is CASILFSANNEQFF. DNA of the CDR3: TGTGCCAGCATTCTGTTTAGCGCTAACAATGAGCAGTTCTTC.

This chain links TRBV7-6 with TRBJ2-1; D unresolved. Germline V gene data show CDR1 as SGHVS and CDR2 as FNYEAQ. The V and J ends lost 2 bases and 0 bases respectively, with 8 bases between them. CDR3 length equals 15 residues. This CDR3 reads CASSLRVSSYNEQFF. CDR3 nucleotide sequence: TGTGCCAGCAGCTTACGGGTGAGCTCCTACAATGAGCAGTTCTTC.

This clonotype was found a few times. The V call is TRBV24-1, the J call TRBJ2-5; D ambiguous. V lost 0 bases, J lost 5 bases, and 12 bases lay in between. CDR1 is KGHDR and CDR2 is SFDVKD in the germline V gene. The CDR3 consists of 15 residues. CDR3 in DNA: TGTGCCACCAGTGATTTGTTGGGTGCACGGGAGACCCAGTACTTC. Translation: CATSDLLGARETQYF.

With regard to this clonotype: An end of the junction does not agree with germline; a read error may underlie this. J is TRBJ2-5 and V is TRBV5-1, with 11 positions matching TRBD2. Germline assignment: CDR1 SGHRS and CDR2 YFSETQ. This CDR3 has 18 amino acids. The DNA for the CDR3 is TGCGCCAACAGCTTGGGAGTTACACTAGCGGGGGCCCAAGAGACCCAGTACTTC. Protein product: CANSLGVTLAGAQETQYF.

The chain employs TRBV12-3 or TRBV12-4 and TRBJ2-5; 15 positions match TRBD2. Trimming at V came to 5 bases and at J to 11 bases, leaving 9 bases not matched to a gene. CDR3 size: 15 residues. The DNA of the CDR3 is TGTGCCAGCAGTGGGACTAGCGGGGGGCCTTGGGAGCAGTACTTC. Translated: CASSGTSGGPWEQYF.